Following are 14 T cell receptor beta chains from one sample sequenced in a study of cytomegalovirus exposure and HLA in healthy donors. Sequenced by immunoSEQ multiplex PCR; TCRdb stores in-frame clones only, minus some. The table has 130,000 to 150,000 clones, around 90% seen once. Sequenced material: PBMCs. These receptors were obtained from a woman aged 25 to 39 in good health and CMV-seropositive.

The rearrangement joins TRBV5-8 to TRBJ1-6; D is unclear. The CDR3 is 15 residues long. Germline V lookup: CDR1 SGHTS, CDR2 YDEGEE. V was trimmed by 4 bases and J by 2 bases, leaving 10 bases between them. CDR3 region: CASSGGVPYNSPLHF. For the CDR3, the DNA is TGTGCCAGCAGCGGAGGTGTCCCCTATAATTCACCCCTCCACTTT.

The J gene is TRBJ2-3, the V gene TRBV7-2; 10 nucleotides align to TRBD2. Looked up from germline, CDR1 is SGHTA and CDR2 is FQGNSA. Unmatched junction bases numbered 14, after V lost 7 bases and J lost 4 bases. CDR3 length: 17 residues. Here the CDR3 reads CASTPTQAGGGADTQYF. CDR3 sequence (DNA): TGTGCCAGCACCCCGACCCAAGCGGGGGGGGGCGCAGATACGCAGTATTTT. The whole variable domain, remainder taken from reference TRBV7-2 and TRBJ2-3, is GAGVSQSPSNKVTEKGKDVELRCDPISGHTALYWYRQSLGQGLEFLIYFQGNSAPDKSGLPSDRFSAERTGGSVSTLTIQRTQQEDSAVYLCASTPTQAGGGADTQYFGPGTRLTVL.

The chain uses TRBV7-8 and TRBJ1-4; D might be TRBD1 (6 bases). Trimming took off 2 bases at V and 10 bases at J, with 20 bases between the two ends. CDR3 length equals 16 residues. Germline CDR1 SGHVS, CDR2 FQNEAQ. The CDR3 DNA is TGTGCCAGCAGCTTACGACGGACAGCCCGGGAAGGAAAACTGTTTTTT. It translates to CASSLRRTAREGKLFF.

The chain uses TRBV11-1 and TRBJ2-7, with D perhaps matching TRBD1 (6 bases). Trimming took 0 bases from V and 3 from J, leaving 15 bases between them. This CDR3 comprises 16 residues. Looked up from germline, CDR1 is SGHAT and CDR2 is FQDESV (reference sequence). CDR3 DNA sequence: TGTGCCAGCAGCTTAGCGTTGGCAGGGGATGGCTACGAGCAGTACTTC. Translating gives CASSLALAGDGYEQYF. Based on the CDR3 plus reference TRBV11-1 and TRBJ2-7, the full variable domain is EAEVAQSPRYKITEKSQAVAFWCDPISGHATLYWYRQILGQGPELLVQFQDESVVDDSQLPKDRFSAERLKGVDSTLKIQPAELGDSAMYLCASSLALAGDGYEQYFGPGTRLTVT.

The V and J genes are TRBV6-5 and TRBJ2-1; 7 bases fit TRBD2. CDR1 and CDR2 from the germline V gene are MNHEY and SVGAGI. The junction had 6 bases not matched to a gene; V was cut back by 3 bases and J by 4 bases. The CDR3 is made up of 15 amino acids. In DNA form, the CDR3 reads TGTGCCAGCAGTTATGGGGGGGTGTCGTACAATGAGCAGTTCTTC. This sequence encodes CASSYGGVSYNEQFF.

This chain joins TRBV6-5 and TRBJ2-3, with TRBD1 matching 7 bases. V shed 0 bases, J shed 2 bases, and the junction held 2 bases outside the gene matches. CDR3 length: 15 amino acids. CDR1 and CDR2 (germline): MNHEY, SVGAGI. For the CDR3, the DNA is TGTGCCAGCAGTTACTCCACAGGGGCCACAGATACGCAGTATTTT. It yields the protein CASSYSTGATDTQYF.

The CDR3 sequence: CASSPWNTEAFF. DNA of the CDR3: TGTGCCAGCAGCCCATGGAACACTGAAGCTTTCTTT. The chain joins TRBV7-9 to TRBJ1-1, with no clear D. There are 12 residues in the CDR3. The germline V gene encodes CDR1 SEHNR and CDR2 FQNEAQ (reference sequence). Trimming removed 5 bases at V and 1 base at J, with 5 bases between.

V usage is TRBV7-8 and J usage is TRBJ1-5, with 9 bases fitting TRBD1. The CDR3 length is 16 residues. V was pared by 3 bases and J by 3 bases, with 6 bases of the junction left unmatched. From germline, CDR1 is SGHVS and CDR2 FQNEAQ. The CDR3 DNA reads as TGTGCCAGCAGCTTTTACCGGGACAGGGACAATCAGCCCCAGCATTTT. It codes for CASSFYRDRDNQPQHF.

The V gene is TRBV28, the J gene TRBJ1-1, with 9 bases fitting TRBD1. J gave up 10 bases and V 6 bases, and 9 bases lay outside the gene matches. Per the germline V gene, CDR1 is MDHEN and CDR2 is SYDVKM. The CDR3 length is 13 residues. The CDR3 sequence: CASRDRGVLGAFF. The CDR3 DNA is TGTGCCAGCAGAGACAGGGGGGTACTGGGAGCTTTCTTT.

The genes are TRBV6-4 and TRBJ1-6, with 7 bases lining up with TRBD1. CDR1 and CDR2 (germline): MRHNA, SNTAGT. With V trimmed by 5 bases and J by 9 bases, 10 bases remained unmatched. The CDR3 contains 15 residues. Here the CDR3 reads CASSKTGWLSSPLHF. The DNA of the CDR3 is TGTGCCAGCAGTAAGACAGGGTGGCTGAGTTCACCCCTCCACTTT.

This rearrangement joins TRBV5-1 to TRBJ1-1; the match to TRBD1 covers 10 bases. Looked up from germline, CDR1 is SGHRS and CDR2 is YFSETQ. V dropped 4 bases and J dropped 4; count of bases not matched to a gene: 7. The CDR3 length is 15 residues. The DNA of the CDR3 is TGCGCCAGCAGCGGGGGACAGGGGTTGGGCACTGAAGCTTTCTTT. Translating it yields CASSGGQGLGTEAFF.

CDR3 protein: CASSLGGAGYTEAFF. DNA for the CDR3: TGTGCCAGCAGTTTAGGCGGGGCCGGGTACACTGAAGCTTTCTTT. J is TRBJ1-1 and V is TRBV28, with D possibly TRBD1 on 5 matching bases. From germline, CDR1 is MDHEN and CDR2 SYDVKM. This CDR3 contains 15 residues. Trimming took 2 bases from V and 3 from J, leaving 13 bases between them.

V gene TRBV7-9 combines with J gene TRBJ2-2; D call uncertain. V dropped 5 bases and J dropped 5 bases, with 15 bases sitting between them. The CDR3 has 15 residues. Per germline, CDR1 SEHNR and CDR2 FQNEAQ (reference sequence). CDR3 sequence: CASSPYGFATGELFF. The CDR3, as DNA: TGTGCCAGCAGCCCGTACGGGTTTGCAACCGGGGAGCTGTTTTTT.

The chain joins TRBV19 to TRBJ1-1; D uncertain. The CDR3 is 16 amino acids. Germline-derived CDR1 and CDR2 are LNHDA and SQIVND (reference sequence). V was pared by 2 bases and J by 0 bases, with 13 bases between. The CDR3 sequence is CASSINGGLMNTEAFF. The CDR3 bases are TGTGCCAGTAGTATAAATGGCGGATTGATGAACACTGAAGCTTTCTTT.